The sample holds a few counts of the clone carrying this TCR beta chain. Its antigen is as yet unknown. MiXCR, run by TCRdb on the reads, gives a single entry per CDR3 protein. The sample records a few hundred thousand distinct CDR3 sequences, roughly 25% being singletons. Germline V gene sequence: CDR1 SGHVS, CDR2 FQNEAQ. The V segment lost 5 bases and the J segment 4 bases; nucleotides outside the gene matches: 7. This CDR3 region has 16 residues. This sample is drawn from a study of T cell repertoires in cytomegalovirus infection. The overall study: Recently identified HLA-C-restricted CMV epitopes were used, and well-studied HLA-B-restricted CMV epitopes were used as well. A matching HLA type, together with CMV infection, was signaled by public TCR beta signatures.

The study, taken as a whole, reports: It was HLA-C-restricted CMV-specific TCR beta clonotypes that dominated the response ex vivo. Cumulative public TCR beta family frequency identified CMV carriers with the relevant HLA.

This TCR was sampled from a human donor in good health (CMV status not recorded). Some clones in this sample may be carry-over from other donors' samples. The material sequenced was cultured PBMCs, taken from culture after CMV antigen stimulation. The chain employs TRBV7-8 and TRBJ2-2; TRBD2 matches 10 bases. CDR3 protein: CASSPQGLASTGELFF. CDR3 sequence (DNA): TGTGCCAGCAGCCCCCAGGGACTAGCGAGCACCGGGGAGCTGTTTTTT.